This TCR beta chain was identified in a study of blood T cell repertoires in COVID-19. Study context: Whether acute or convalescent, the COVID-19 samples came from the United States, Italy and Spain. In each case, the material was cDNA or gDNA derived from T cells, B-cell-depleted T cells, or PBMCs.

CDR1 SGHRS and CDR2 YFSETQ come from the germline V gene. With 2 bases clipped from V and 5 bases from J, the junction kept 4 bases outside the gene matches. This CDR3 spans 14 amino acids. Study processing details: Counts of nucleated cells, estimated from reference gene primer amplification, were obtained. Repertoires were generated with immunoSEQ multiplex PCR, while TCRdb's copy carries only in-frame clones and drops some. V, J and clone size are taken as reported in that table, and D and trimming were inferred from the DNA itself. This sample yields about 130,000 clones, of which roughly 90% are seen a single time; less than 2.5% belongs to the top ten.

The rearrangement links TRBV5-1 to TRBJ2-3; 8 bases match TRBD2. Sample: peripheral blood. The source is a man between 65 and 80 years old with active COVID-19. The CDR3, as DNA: TGCGCCAGCAGCTTCGGGGGGGTAGGAGATACGCAGTATTTT. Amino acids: CASSFGGVGDTQYF.